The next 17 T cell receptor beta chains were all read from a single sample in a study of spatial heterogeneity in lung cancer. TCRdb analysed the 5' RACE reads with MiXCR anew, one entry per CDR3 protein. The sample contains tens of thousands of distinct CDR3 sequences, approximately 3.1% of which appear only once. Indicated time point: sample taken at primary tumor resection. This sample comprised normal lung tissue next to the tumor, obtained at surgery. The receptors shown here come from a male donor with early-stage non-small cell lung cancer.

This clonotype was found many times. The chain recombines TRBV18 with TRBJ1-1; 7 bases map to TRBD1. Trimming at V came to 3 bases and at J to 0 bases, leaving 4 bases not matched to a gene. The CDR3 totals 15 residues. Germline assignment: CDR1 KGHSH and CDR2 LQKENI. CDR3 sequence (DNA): TGTGCCAGCTCACCCCGACAGGGCATGAACACTGAAGCTTTCTTT. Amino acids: CASSPRQGMNTEAFF.

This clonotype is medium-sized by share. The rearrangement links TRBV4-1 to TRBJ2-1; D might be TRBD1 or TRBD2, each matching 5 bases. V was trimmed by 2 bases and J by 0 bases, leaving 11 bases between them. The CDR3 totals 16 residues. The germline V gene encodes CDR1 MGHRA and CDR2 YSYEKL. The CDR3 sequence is CASSQRGSSSYNEQFF. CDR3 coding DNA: TGCGCCAGCAGCCAACGGGGCTCAAGCTCCTACAATGAGCAGTTCTTC.

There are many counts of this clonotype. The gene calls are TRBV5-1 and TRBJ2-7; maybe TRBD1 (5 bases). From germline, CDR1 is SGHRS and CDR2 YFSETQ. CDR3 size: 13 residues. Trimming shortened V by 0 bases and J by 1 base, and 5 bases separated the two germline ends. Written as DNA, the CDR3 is TGCGCCAGCAGCTTGGCAGGGTCCTACGAGCAGTACTTC. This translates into CASSLAGSYEQYF.

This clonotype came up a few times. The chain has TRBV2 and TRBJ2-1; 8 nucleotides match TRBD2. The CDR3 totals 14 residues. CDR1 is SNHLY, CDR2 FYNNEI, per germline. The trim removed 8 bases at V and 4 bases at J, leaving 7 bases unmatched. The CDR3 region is CASRRLAGYNEQFF. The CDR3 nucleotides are TGTGCCAGCCGCAGGCTAGCGGGTTACAATGAGCAGTTCTTC.

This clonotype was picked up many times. The CDR3 reads CASRGFNQPQHF. DNA for the CDR3: TGTGCCAGCAGGGGGTTCAATCAGCCCCAGCATTTT. The chain is built from TRBV28 and TRBJ1-5; D unresolved. With 6 bases removed from V and 3 bases from J, the gap between germline ends came to 6 bases. Germline lookup yields CDR1 MDHEN and CDR2 SYDVKM. CDR3 length: 12 residues.

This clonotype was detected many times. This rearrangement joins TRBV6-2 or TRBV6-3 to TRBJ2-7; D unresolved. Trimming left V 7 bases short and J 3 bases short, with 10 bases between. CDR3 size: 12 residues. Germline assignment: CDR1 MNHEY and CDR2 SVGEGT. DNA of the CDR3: TGTGCCAGCAAGGACCCGGACTACGAGCAGTACTTC. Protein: CASKDPDYEQYF.

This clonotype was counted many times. This CDR3 is CAISELYEQYF. DNA for the CDR3: TGTGCCATCAGTGAGTTGTACGAGCAGTACTTC. V is TRBV10-3 and J is TRBJ2-7, with D uncertain. With 1 base removed from V and 4 bases from J, the gap between germline ends came to 2 bases. There are 11 residues in the CDR3. In germline, CDR1 is ENHRY, CDR2 SYGVKD.

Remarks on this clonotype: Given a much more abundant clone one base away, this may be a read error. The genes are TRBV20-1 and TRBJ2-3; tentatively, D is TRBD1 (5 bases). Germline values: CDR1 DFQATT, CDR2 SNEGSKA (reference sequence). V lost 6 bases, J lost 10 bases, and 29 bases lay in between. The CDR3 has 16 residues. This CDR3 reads CSALLPLGRAANAQYF. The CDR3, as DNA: TGCAGTGCACTTCTCCCCCTTGGCAGGGCCGCTAATGCGCAGTATTTT.

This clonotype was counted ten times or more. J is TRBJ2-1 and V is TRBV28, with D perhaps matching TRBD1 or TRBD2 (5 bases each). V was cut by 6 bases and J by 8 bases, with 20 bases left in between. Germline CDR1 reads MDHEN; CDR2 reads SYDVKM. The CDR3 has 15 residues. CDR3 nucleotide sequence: TGTGCCAGCAGATCAACTGTAGGGACCAGGCATGAGCAGTTCTTC. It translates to CASRSTVGTRHEQFF.

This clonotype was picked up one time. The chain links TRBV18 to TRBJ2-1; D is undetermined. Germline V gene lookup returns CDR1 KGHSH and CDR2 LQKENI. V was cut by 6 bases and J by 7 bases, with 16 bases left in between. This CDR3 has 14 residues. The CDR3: CASSTAAAENEQFF. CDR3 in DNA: TGTGCCAGCTCCACCGCGGCGGCGGAGAATGAGCAGTTCTTC.

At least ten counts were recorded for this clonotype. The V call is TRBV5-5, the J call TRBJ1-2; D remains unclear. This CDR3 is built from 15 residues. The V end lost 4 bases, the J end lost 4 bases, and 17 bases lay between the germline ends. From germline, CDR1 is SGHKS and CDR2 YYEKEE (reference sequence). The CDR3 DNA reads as TGTGCCAGCAGCAGGGAGGGAGGCGACGCCTATGGCTACACCTTC. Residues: CASSREGGDAYGYTF.

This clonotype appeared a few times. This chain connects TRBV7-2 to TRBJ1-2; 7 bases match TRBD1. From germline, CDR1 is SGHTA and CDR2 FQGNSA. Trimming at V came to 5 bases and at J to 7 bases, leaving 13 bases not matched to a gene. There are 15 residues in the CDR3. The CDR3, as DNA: TGTGCCAGCAGCCCTCGAACGGGCAGGGGGTCTGGCTACACCTTC. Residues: CASSPRTGRGSGYTF.

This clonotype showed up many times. CDR3 sequence: CASSFTQNIQYF. CDR3 coding DNA: TGTGCCAGCAGCTTCACACAAAACATTCAGTACTTC. The chain joins TRBV7-9 to TRBJ2-4; D is unresolved. The germline V gene encodes CDR1 SEHNR and CDR2 FQNEAQ (reference sequence). The CDR3 sequence is 12 residues long. Trimming left V 3 bases short and J 5 bases short, with 5 bases between.

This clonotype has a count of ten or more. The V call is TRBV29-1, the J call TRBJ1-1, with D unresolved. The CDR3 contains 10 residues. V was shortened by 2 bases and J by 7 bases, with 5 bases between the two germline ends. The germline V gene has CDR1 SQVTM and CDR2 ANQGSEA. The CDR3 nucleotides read TGCAGCGTTGAAAGAGTTGAAGCTTTCTTT. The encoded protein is CSVERVEAFF.

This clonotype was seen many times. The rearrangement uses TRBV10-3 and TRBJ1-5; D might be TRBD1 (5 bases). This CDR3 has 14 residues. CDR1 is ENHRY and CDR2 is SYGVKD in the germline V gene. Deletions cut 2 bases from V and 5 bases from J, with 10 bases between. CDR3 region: CAISEGQGDQPQHF. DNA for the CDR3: TGTGCCATCAGTGAGGGGCAGGGAGATCAGCCCCAGCATTTT.

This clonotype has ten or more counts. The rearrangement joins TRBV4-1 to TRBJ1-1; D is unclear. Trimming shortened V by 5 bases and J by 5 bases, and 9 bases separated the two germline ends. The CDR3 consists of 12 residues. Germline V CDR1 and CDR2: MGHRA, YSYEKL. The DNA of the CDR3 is TGCGCCAGCAGCTTCCACGGGACTGAAGCTTTCTTT. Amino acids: CASSFHGTEAFF.

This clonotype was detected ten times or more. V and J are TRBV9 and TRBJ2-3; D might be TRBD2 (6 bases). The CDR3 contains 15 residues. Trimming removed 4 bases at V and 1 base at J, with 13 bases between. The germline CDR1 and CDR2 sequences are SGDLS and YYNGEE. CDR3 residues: CASSFSSGRTDTQYF. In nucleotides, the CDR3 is TGTGCCAGCAGCTTCAGTAGCGGCCGCACAGATACGCAGTATTTT.